This T cell receptor (beta chain) was retrieved from a study of blood T cell repertoires in COVID-19. This CDR3 comprises 16 residues. Deletions cut 1 base from V and 2 bases from J, with 14 bases between. The germline V gene encodes CDR1 LGHNA and CDR2 YSLEER. TCRdb's table, derived via immunoSEQ multiplex PCR, lists solely in-frame clones and lacks some. The table has more than 150,000 clones, around 80% seen once. The genes are TRBV4-3 and TRBJ1-1; D unclear. The source of this sequence is a man aged 50-60 years who had recovered from COVID-19. The sequenced sample consisted of peripheral blood. The CDR3 DNA follows: TGCGCCAGCAGCCAAGCTTTTGCAGGCATTAACACTGAAGCTTTCTTT. Its translation: CASSQAFAGINTEAFF.